This T cell receptor (beta chain) was documented in a study of Graves' ophthalmopathy and Graves' hyperthyroidism. General observations from the study: Ophthalmopathy and stable hyperthyroidism were discriminated by a 13-signature model, with about 91% sensitivity and 81.08% specificity.

With respect to this clonotype: Its target is not known. At one of its ends the junction is not consistent with the germline gene, which may arise from a read error.

The sequenced template was RNA, covering the TCR beta CDR3 region. The workflow started with a first-round RT-PCR run with HTBI primers and then moved on to a second-round multiplex PCR. TCRdb processed the multiplex PCR reads anew with MiXCR; each CDR3 protein has one entry. Of about 740,000 distinct CDR3 sequences in the sample, roughly 41% were seen once. CDR3 length equals 13 residues. Per germline, CDR1 LNHDA and CDR2 SQIVND (reference sequence). The sequencing input was peripheral blood. This chain uses TRBV19 with TRBJ1-5; D gene uncertain. The TCR sequence derives from an adult man with Graves' ophthalmopathy. The CDR3 is CAGSIKVNQPQHF. DNA of the CDR3: TGTGCCGGTAGTATAAAAGTCAATCAGCCCCAGCATTTT.